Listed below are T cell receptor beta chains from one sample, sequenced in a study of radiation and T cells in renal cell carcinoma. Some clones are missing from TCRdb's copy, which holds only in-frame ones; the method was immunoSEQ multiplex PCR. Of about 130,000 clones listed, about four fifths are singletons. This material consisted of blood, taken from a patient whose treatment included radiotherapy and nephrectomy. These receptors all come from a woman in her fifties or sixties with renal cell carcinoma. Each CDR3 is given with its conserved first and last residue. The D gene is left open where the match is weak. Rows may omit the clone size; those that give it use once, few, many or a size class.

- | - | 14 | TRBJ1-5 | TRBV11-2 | TGTGCCAGCAGCTCCCAACAGGGTAGTCAGCCCCAGCATTTT | CASSSQQGSQPQHF
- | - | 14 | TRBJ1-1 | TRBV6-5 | TGTGCCAGCAAACAGATTGTTCCGGACACTGAAGCTTTCTTT | CASKQIVPDTEAFF
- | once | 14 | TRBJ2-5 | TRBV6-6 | TGTGCCAGCAGTTACGGGGGGAGTAGGGAGACCCAGTACTTC | CASSYGGSRETQYF
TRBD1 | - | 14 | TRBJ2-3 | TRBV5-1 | TGCGCCAGCAGCTCGACAGGGGGATCAGATACGCAGTATTTT | CASSSTGGSDTQYF
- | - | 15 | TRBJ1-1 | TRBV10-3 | TGTGCCATCAGTGAGTCAGGGCAGGGGAACACTGAAGCTTTCTTT | CAISESGQGNTEAFF
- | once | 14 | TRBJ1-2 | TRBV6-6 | TGTGCCAGCAGTTACTCAAGCGCTAACTATGGCTACACCTTC | CASSYSSANYGYTF
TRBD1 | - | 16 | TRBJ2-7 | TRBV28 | TGTGCCAGCAGAGACCGGGACAGGGGTCTTTCCTACGAGCAGTACTTC | CASRDRDRGLSYEQYF
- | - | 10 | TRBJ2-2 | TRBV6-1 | TGTGCCAGCAGGGACGGGGAGCTGTTTTTT | CASRDGELFF
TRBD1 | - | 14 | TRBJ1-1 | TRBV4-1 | TGCGCCAGCAGCCAAGGACAGGGGGCGAATGAAGCTTTCTTT | CASSQGQGANEAFF
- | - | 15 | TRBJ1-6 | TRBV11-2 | TGTGCCAGCAGCCAAGTGCGGGTCGCCAGGTCACCCCTCCACTTT | CASSQVRVARSPLHF
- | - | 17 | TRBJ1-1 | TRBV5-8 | TGTGCCAGCAGCTCCAGGACAACCACATTAAAATCGACTGAAGCTTTCTTT | CASSSRTTTLKSTEAFF
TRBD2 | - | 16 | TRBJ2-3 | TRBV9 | TGTGCCAGCAGCGTGGGTAGCGGGGGGGGAACAGATACGCAGTATTTT | CASSVGSGGGTDTQYF
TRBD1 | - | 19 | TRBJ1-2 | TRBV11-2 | TGTGCCAGCAGCGCCATTAGGGGGGACAGCAGAAGGGCTTCGGGTGGCTACACCTTC | CASSAIRGDSRRASGGYTF
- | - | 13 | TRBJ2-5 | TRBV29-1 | TGCAGCGCCAAACAGCTAACCCAAGAGACCCAGTACTTC | CSAKQLTQETQYF
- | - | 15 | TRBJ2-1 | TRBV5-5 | TGTGCCAGCAGCTCCGGCTCGAGTTACTACAATGAGCAGTTCTTC | CASSSGSSYYNEQFF
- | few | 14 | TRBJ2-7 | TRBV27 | TGTGCCAGCAGGGACTCGTTAAGGGTCTACGAGCAGTACTTC | CASRDSLRVYEQYF
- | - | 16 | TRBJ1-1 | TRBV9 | TGTGCCAGCAGCCCAGATTCGGGGTTAATGAACACTGAAGCTTTCTTT | CASSPDSGLMNTEAFF
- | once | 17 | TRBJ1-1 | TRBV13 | TGTGCCAGCAGTACCCGGGGGCCACGGATCGGGGACACTGAAGCTTTCTTT | CASSTRGPRIGDTEAFF
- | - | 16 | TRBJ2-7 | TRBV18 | TGTGCCAGCTCACCAACAGGACCAGCCACATCCTACGAGCAGTACTTC | CASSPTGPATSYEQYF
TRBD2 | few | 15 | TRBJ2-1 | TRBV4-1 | TGCGCCAGCAGCTACGGGGGGGGATCCTACAATGAGCAGTTCTTC | CASSYGGGSYNEQFF
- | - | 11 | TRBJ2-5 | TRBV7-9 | TGTGCCAGCAGCAATCAAGAGACCCAGTACTTC | CASSNQETQYF
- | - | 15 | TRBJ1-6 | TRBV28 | TGTGCCAGCAGTCTTCCGGGTCCTAATAATTCACCCCTCCACTTT | CASSLPGPNNSPLHF
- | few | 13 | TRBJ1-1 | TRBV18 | TGTGCCAGCTCTTTAATGTGGGACACTGAAGCTTTCTTT | CASSLMWDTEAFF
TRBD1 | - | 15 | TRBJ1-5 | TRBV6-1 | TGTGCCAGCAGGGCAAACAGGGGCGATGGTCAGCCCCAGCATTTT | CASRANRGDGQPQHF
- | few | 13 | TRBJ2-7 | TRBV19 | TGTGCCAGTAGTTACCAGGCCCTCTACGAGCAGTACTTC | CASSYQALYEQYF
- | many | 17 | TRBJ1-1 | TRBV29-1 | TGCAGCGTTGAAGAAAAGGGACGGCAACCCATGAACACTGAAGCTTTCTTT | CSVEEKGRQPMNTEAFF
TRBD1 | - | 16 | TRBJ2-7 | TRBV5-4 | TGTGCCAGCAGAGTCGACCCCGGGACAGGGTTCTACGAGCAGTACTTC | CASRVDPGTGFYEQYF
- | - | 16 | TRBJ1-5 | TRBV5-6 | TGTGCCAGCAGCTTGGGACCCCCGGGCGGCAATCAGCCCCAGCATTTT | CASSLGPPGGNQPQHF
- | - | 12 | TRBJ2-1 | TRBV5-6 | TGTGCCAGCAGCTCGCTATACAATGAGCAGTTCTTC | CASSSLYNEQFF
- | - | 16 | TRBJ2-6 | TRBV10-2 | TGCGCCAGCAGTTGGGTCCATAGCTCTGGGGCCAACGTCCTGACTTTC | CASSWVHSSGANVLTF
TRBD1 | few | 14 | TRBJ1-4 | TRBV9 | TGTGCCAGCAGCAAGGACAGGGAGCGAGAAAAACTGTTTTTT | CASSKDREREKLFF
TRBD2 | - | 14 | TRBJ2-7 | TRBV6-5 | TGTGCCAGCAGTTACGACACTAGCGCCTACGAGCAGTACTTC | CASSYDTSAYEQYF
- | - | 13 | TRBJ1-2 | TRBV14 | TGTGCCAGCAGCCAAGGGGCAGGTTATGGCTACACCTTC | CASSQGAGYGYTF
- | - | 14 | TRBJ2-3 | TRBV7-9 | TGTGCCAGCAGCCTGGAAGGGAGCACAGATACGCAGTATTTT | CASSLEGSTDTQYF
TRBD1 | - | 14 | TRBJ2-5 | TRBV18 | TGTGCCAGCTCCCCCGACAGGGTTGTGGAGACCCAGTACTTC | CASSPDRVVETQYF
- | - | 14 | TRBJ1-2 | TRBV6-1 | TGTGCCAGCAGCGAGGGGACACTTAACTATGGCTACACCTTC | CASSEGTLNYGYTF
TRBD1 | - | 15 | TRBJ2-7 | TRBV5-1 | TGCGCCAGCAGCCCCACAGGGGCCTACGTCGAGGAGCAGTACTTC | CASSPTGAYVEEQYF
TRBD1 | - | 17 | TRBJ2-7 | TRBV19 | TGTGCCAGTAGTCCCCGTCCCGGGACAGGGAGTCCCTACGAGCAGTACTTC | CASSPRPGTGSPYEQYF
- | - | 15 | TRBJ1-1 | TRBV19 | TGTGCCAGTAGTATCGGGACTGCATCTTCGACTGAAGCTTTCTTT | CASSIGTASSTEAFF
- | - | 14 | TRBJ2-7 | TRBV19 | TGTGCCAGTAGTATCTACGGGGTTGCGTACGAGCAGTACTTC | CASSIYGVAYEQYF
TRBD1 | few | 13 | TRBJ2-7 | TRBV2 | TGTGCCAGCATCGGGGGGACAGGGGTTCAGCAGTACTTC | CASIGGTGVQQYF
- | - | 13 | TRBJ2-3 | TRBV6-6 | TGTGCCAGCAGGAGGACTAGCACAGATACGCAGTATTTT | CASRRTSTDTQYF
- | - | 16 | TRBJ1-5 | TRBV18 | TGTGCCAGCTCACCAGCCGGGACAAGGGACAATCAGCCCCAGCATTTT | CASSPAGTRDNQPQHF
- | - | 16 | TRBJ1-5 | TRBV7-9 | TGTGCCAGCAGCCCCCTCCAATCAGCAAGCAATCAGCCCCAGCATTTT | CASSPLQSASNQPQHF
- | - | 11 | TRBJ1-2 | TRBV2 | TGTGCCAGCAGTGGGGGGGCTGGCTACACCTTC | CASSGGAGYTF
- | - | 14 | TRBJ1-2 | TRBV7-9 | TGTGCCAGCAGCTTAGCTACACGGAACTATGGCTACACCTTC | CASSLATRNYGYTF
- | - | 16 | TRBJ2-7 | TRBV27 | TGTGCCAGCAGTACCCGGTGGTCGGAAAGCTCCTACGAGCAGTACTTC | CASSTRWSESSYEQYF
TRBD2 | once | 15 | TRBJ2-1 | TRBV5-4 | TGTGCCAGCAGCTTGTCTCCTAGCGGCTACAATGAGCAGTTCTTC | CASSLSPSGYNEQFF